The 4 T cell receptor beta chains below were found in one sample sequenced in a study of graft-versus-host responses after intestinal transplantation. TCRdb keeps only in-frame clones here, not all; method: immunoSEQ multiplex PCR. The sample lists more than 20,000 clones, roughly 83% occurring once. The material sequenced was PBMCs, taken approximately 28 days after intestinal transplant. All receptors come from a human patient who received an intestinal transplant, so some T cells may come from the graft donor.

This clone came up once. The J gene is TRBJ2-1, the V gene TRBV5-1, with 13 bases that match TRBD2. The CDR3 runs to 17 residues. V gave up 4 bases and J gave up 0 bases; unmatched junction bases: 4. Germline V CDR1 and CDR2: SGHRS, YFSETQ. CDR3: CASSTGTSGISYNEQFF. As DNA, the CDR3 is TGCGCCAGCAGCACCGGGACTAGCGGGATCTCCTACAATGAGCAGTTCTTC.

The V call is TRBV10-3, the J call TRBJ1-5, with D unclear. CDR1 is ENHRY and CDR2 is SYGVKD in the germline V gene. Trimming took 3 bases from V and 7 from J, leaving 7 bases between them. This CDR3 contains 12 residues. The CDR3 loop reads CAISDPQQPQHF. CDR3 coding DNA: TGTGCCATCAGTGACCCCCAACAGCCCCAGCATTTT.

This clone has just one count. The chain carries TRBV2 and TRBJ2-5, with D possibly TRBD2 on 7 matching bases. V gave up 3 bases and J gave up 5 bases, with 13 bases separating them. Germline CDR1 SNHLY, CDR2 FYNNEI. The CDR3 totals 14 residues. In DNA, the CDR3 is TGTGCCAGCAGTGATCCGGGGGGCTTGGAGACCCAGTACTTC. It encodes CASSDPGGLETQYF.

The rearrangement links TRBV2 to TRBJ2-1; TRBD2 aligns across 7 bases. Germline CDR1 and CDR2: SNHLY and FYNNEI. The CDR3 has 16 residues. V lost 5 bases to trimming and J lost 5 bases; unmatched junction nucleotides: 12. The CDR3 DNA is TGTGCCAGCAGTAATACAGCGGGACTAACTAACAATGAGCAGTTCTTC. It translates to CASSNTAGLTNNEQFF.